This TCR beta chain was captured in a study of regulatory and conventional T cells in RAG deficiency (dated by TCRdb to the late 2010s). Context from the whole study: High-throughput TCR beta sequencing was used to compare the diversity and composition of the Treg, conventional CD4+ and CD8+ T cell repertoires of RAG-deficient patients with those of healthy controls.

Results and caveats for the whole study, not just this receptor: All patient T-cell subsets had shorter CDR3 lengths; Omenn syndrome patients showed >80% Treg-Tconv repertoire overlap at nucleotide and amino acid level. In Omenn syndrome patients, sorted CD25-high CD127-low cells may represent peripherally activated cells rather than bona fide Treg cells. Unique TCR beta sequences from Treg cells were roughly 94-fold fewer in Omenn syndrome and CID/AS patients than controls, versus about 10-fold for other subsets. Compared with control T-cell subpopulations, RAG-deficient patients had much lower Shannon entropy and higher Simpson indices. Some T-cell subset analyses were not done for some subjects.

Eight or nine healthy control donors served as the comparison group for repertoire analyses. Before genomic DNA extraction, CD8+ T cells lacking CD4 were purified from blood. Trimming takes 3 bases from V and 8 bases from J, and the germline ends sit 13 bases apart. The CDR3 runs 13 residues from the cysteine to the phenylalanine. Solely the CDR3 DNA is kept, with 39 bases framed from the first base. The germline V gene encodes CDR1 MNHEY and CDR2 SVGAGI. Library creation used the immunoSEQ multiplex PCR assay. Genomic DNA from the sorted T-cell subsets was used to amplify rearranged TCR beta chain products, which were then sequenced. The original pipeline was this. Shannon entropy and Simpson indices were used to quantify the repertoire diversity of productive TCR beta rearrangements. Clonal expansion was assessed using the summed frequency of the 100 most abundant productive TCR beta clonotypes among total reads. The TRB repertoires were scored with a self-reactivity index that is based on amino acid usage at CDR3beta positions 6 and 7. Two-way ANOVA was used for repertoire analyses, and Student t or Mann-Whitney tests were used for flow cytometric analyses. The source is immuneACCESS, and TCRdb retained only in-frame sequences with V and J called. Part of the clones is not carried over; for the studies checked, unresolved V genes explain less than half of this, and the remainder is unexplained. D and trimming come from the DNA, and the V and J calls and clone size come from that table. This sample holds 25,000 to 35,000 clones; 75% to 90% were observed only once. The ten largest clones add up to 5% to 5.5% of the sample.

Concerning this clone: The antigen it recognizes is unknown. Nothing much larger sits one base from this clone, and base qualities are not available.

The sample also formed part of further work on regulatory T cells. Drawing on the second study: The multiplex PCR relied on 52 forward TRBV primers and 13 reverse TRBJ primers, and amplification bias was corrected through assay-based and computational methods. In patients, repertoires had restricted unique TRB V-J pairs and skewed V and J gene usage, with regulatory T cells showing the most marked changes. Between CD3G-deficient patients and healthy controls, the study compared T-cell receptor beta repertoires in sorted regulatory T cells, conventional CD4+ T cells and CD8+ T cells. Peripheral blood mononuclear cells were isolated by Ficoll density separation. CD3+ CD8+ CD4- T cells were isolated using a FACSAria cell sorter. Within the immunoSEQ assay, multiplex PCR amplified rearranged TRB loci from genomic DNA. TRB amplicons were sequenced on an Illumina HiSeq platform. Raw sequences were error-filtered and aligned to reference gene sequences by custom algorithms and were subsequently analyzed with the immunoSEQ online tools. The frequencies of productive and nonproductive TRB rearrangements were evaluated among unique sequences as well as among total sequences. Group comparisons used t tests, Mann-Whitney tests or two-way ANOVA run in Prism software.

Source material: CD8+ T cells sorted from blood. The source is a human donor in good health. The chain couples TRBV6-5 to TRBJ1-2; there is no confident call for the D gene. The nucleotides are TGTGCCAGCAGTTATTCGACGGCGGGGGGCTACACCTTC. Its amino acids are CASSYSTAGGYTF.